These T cell receptor beta chains were read from a single sample in a study of OX40 agonist ivuxolimab in advanced cancers. Clones were read by immunoSEQ multiplex PCR, and TCRdb kept only the in-frame ones, dropping some. Here the sample spans around 94,000 clones, roughly 91% being singletons. The sequenced sample was CD4+ or CD8+ T cells sorted from blood, obtained in a trial of the OX40 agonist ivuxolimab. Receptor source: an adult with an advanced solid tumor such as melanoma, head and neck, liver or kidney cancer. The CDR3 runs from the conserved cysteine through the conserved F or W. Each record gives: J gene, V gene, D gene, CDR3 protein, CDR3 DNA. D genes are given only for firm matches.

TRBJ1-4 TRBV19 TRBD1 CASTNRDRGTNEKLFF TGTGCCAGTACCAACCGGGACAGGGGCACTAATGAAAAACTGTTTTTT
TRBJ2-7 TRBV30 TRBD2 CAWSAGGSSYEQYF TGTGCCTGGAGTGCCGGCGGGAGCTCCTACGAGCAGTACTTC
TRBJ2-3 TRBV5-1 TRBD2 CASSLASSGASTDTQYF TGCGCCAGCAGCTTGGCTTCGAGCGGGGCCAGCACAGATACGCAGTATTTT
TRBJ2-3 TRBV5-1 TRBD1 CASSPRPPTGPDTQYF TGCGCCAGCAGCCCCCGTCCCCCGACAGGGCCAGATACGCAGTATTTT
TRBJ1-1 TRBV7-9 TRBD1 CASSVPGTGVTEAFF TGTGCCAGCAGCGTTCCCGGGACAGGGGTTACTGAAGCTTTCTTT
TRBJ2-1 TRBV7-9 . CASSLSANAPGQFF TGTGCCAGCAGCTTATCTGCTAATGCCCCGGGGCAGTTCTTC
TRBJ1-6 TRBV27 TRBD1 CASSGDRGNSPLHF TGTGCCAGCAGCGGGGACAGGGGTAATTCACCCCTCCACTTT
TRBJ1-3 TRBV13 . CASSLGPNELLSGNTIYF TGTGCCAGCAGCTTAGGCCCTAACGAGCTCCTCTCTGGAAACACCATATATTTT
TRBJ2-1 TRBV29-1 TRBD2 CSVLAASSYNEQFF TGCAGCGTTCTAGCGGCGAGCTCCTACAATGAGCAGTTCTTC
TRBJ1-6 TRBV6-8 . CASSYSTPTGHGDSPLHF TGTGCCAGCAGTTACTCTACCCCAACAGGGCACGGCGATTCACCCCTCCACTTT
TRBJ1-1 TRBV19 TRBD1 CASSPPDRGSTEAFF TGTGCCAGTAGTCCCCCGGACAGGGGGAGCACTGAAGCTTTCTTT
TRBJ2-1 TRBV5-1 . CASSMPSSSDEQFF TGCGCCAGCAGCATGCCAAGTAGTAGCGATGAGCAGTTCTTC